A selection of T cell receptor beta chains follows, all from one sample in a study of T-cell reconstitution after alpha-beta-depleted transplantation in children. TCRdb re-called the PCR reads through MiXCR, storing one row per CDR3 protein. The sample includes around 490,000 distinct CDR3 sequences, approximately 10% of them seen just once. Sequenced here: PBMCs, mostly from graft donor cells, sampled 180 days after TCRalphabeta/CD19-depleted stem cell transplant. Receptor source: a female patient aged 2-9 years who had a stem cell transplant for aplastic anemia, so the T cells may come from the graft donor. The CDR3 runs from the conserved cysteine through the conserved F or W. The D gene is left open where the match is weak. Only part of the rows carry a size: once, few, many, or a class if the clone is expanded.

CDR3nt: TGTGCCAGCAGCCCTCAAAATTTT; CDR3aa: CASSPQNF; d_gene: NA; v_gene: TRBV7-9; abundance: NA; j_gene: TRBJ2-3
CDR3nt: TGTGCCGGAAGACAGGGAGACACAGATACGCAGTATTTT; CDR3aa: CAGRQGDTDTQYF; d_gene: TRBD1; v_gene: TRBV10-3; abundance: NA; j_gene: TRBJ2-3
CDR3nt: TGCAGTGCTACGCCAGACGAAAAACTGTTTTTT; CDR3aa: CSATPDEKLFF; d_gene: NA; v_gene: TRBV20-1; abundance: few; j_gene: TRBJ1-4
CDR3nt: TGTGCCAGCAGCAGGCGGGGGACAGGGTCTTCTGGCTACACCTTC; CDR3aa: CASSRRGTGSSGYTF; d_gene: TRBD1; v_gene: TRBV7-2; abundance: few; j_gene: TRBJ1-2
CDR3nt: TGTGCCAGCAGTTTAGGCCAAGTCCGGGGGACCGAGCAGTTCTTC; CDR3aa: CASSLGQVRGTEQFF; d_gene: NA; v_gene: TRBV27; abundance: few; j_gene: TRBJ2-1
CDR3nt: TGTGCCAGCAGCCCCAGGGACAGGGAAGTTCCCCTCCACTTT; CDR3aa: CASSPRDREVPLHF; d_gene: TRBD1; v_gene: TRBV5-6; abundance: few; j_gene: TRBJ1-6
CDR3nt: TGTGCCAGCAGCGTCCGGGACAGGGCCTACTTC; CDR3aa: CASSVRDRAYF; d_gene: TRBD1; v_gene: TRBV3-1; abundance: many; j_gene: TRBJ2-5
CDR3nt: TGCAGTGCGGGGCGGGTTAACACTGAAGCTTTCTTT; CDR3aa: CSAGRVNTEAFF; d_gene: NA; v_gene: TRBV20-1; abundance: few; j_gene: TRBJ1-1
CDR3nt: TGTGCCAGCAGTATGACAGTGGATACGCAGTATTTT; CDR3aa: CASSMTVDTQYF; d_gene: NA; v_gene: TRBV27; abundance: NA; j_gene: TRBJ2-3
CDR3nt: TGTGCCAGCAGCACCCACCGACAGGGGCGCAGATCTTCGGGTAATTCACCCCTCCACTTT; CDR3aa: CASSTHRQGRRSSGNSPLHF; d_gene: TRBD1; v_gene: TRBV11-2; abundance: few; j_gene: TRBJ1-6
CDR3nt: TGTGCCAGCAGTTACTCATGGGGATACAATGAGCAGTTCTTC; CDR3aa: CASSYSWGYNEQFF; d_gene: NA; v_gene: TRBV6-5; abundance: NA; j_gene: TRBJ2-1
CDR3nt: TGCAGCGTCTCGGACTGGGAAGTGGGGGCCCAGTACTTC; CDR3aa: CSVSDWEVGAQYF; d_gene: NA; v_gene: TRBV29-1; abundance: many; j_gene: TRBJ2-5
CDR3nt: TGTGCCAGCAGCTTTCTACTCGGCCCTAATGAAAAACTGTTTTTT; CDR3aa: CASSFLLGPNEKLFF; d_gene: NA; v_gene: TRBV7-2; abundance: NA; j_gene: TRBJ1-4
CDR3nt: TGCGCCAGCAGCACGGACAGGGAGACCCAGTACTTC; CDR3aa: CASSTDRETQYF; d_gene: TRBD1; v_gene: TRBV5-1; abundance: many; j_gene: TRBJ2-5
CDR3nt: TGTGCCAGCAGTGAAGCTGGGACAGGGAACACTGAAGCTTTCTTT; CDR3aa: CASSEAGTGNTEAFF; d_gene: TRBD1; v_gene: TRBV2; abundance: NA; j_gene: TRBJ1-1
CDR3nt: TGTGCCAGCAGCTCATCCTGGGCGCCGACAGTCGTCTATGGCTACACCTTC; CDR3aa: CASSSSWAPTVVYGYTF; d_gene: NA; v_gene: TRBV7-9; abundance: few; j_gene: TRBJ1-2
CDR3nt: TGCAGTGTGTTTTTGGCAATAACGACTTCACCCCTCCACTTT; CDR3aa: CSVFLAITTSPLHF; d_gene: NA; v_gene: TRBV20-1; abundance: NA; j_gene: TRBJ1-6
CDR3nt: TGCAGTGCTATCCCGGGACAGGGCTATGGCTACACCTTC; CDR3aa: CSAIPGQGYGYTF; d_gene: TRBD1; v_gene: TRBV20-1; abundance: few; j_gene: TRBJ1-2
CDR3nt: TGTGCCACCAGTGATTTGTTCAGGGACAATGAGCAGTTCTTC; CDR3aa: CATSDLFRDNEQFF; d_gene: NA; v_gene: TRBV24-1; abundance: few; j_gene: TRBJ2-1
CDR3nt: TGTGCCACCAGACTAACAGGGGTCTACGAGCAGTACTTC; CDR3aa: CATRLTGVYEQYF; d_gene: TRBD1; v_gene: TRBV15; abundance: many; j_gene: TRBJ2-7
CDR3nt: TGTGCCAGCAGCCTGGGGGGAGGACGCGCGAGCACCGGGGAGCTGTTTTTT; CDR3aa: CASSLGGGRASTGELFF; d_gene: NA; v_gene: TRBV12-3/TRBV12-4; abundance: NA; j_gene: TRBJ2-2
CDR3nt: TGTGCCAGCACTGGCGGGGGGGCCTGGTACGAGACCCAGTACTTC; CDR3aa: CASTGGGAWYETQYF; d_gene: TRBD2; v_gene: TRBV7-2; abundance: NA; j_gene: TRBJ2-5
CDR3nt: TGTGCCAGCAGAGCACTGGGCACTGAAGCTTTCTTT; CDR3aa: CASRALGTEAFF; d_gene: NA; v_gene: TRBV6-2/TRBV6-3; abundance: NA; j_gene: TRBJ1-1
CDR3nt: TGTGCCAGCAGTTACTCCCCGGGAGGGGCGTTGGAGCAGTTCTTC; CDR3aa: CASSYSPGGALEQFF; d_gene: TRBD2; v_gene: TRBV6-5; abundance: NA; j_gene: TRBJ2-1
CDR3nt: TGTGCCAGCAGACTCCCGGGACACCTAAACAATGAGCAGTTCTTC; CDR3aa: CASRLPGHLNNEQFF; d_gene: NA; v_gene: TRBV6-5; abundance: many; j_gene: TRBJ2-1
CDR3nt: TGTGCCAGTAGCGAGGTCCGGGACAGATATGGCTACACCTTC; CDR3aa: CASSEVRDRYGYTF; d_gene: TRBD1; v_gene: TRBV19; abundance: NA; j_gene: TRBJ1-2
CDR3nt: TGCAGTGCTAGAGGGGGCCCCAAGGGGTCACCCCTCCACTTT; CDR3aa: CSARGGPKGSPLHF; d_gene: NA; v_gene: TRBV20-1; abundance: NA; j_gene: TRBJ1-6
CDR3nt: TGTGCCAGCAGTTTAGGGGGACAGGGGAGTACTGAAGCTTTCTTT; CDR3aa: CASSLGGQGSTEAFF; d_gene: TRBD1; v_gene: TRBV12-3/TRBV12-4; abundance: few; j_gene: TRBJ1-1
CDR3nt: TGTGCCAGCAGTTATGACAGGGGTACGGCCGAGCAGTACTTC; CDR3aa: CASSYDRGTAEQYF; d_gene: TRBD1; v_gene: TRBV7-8; abundance: NA; j_gene: TRBJ2-7
CDR3nt: TGTGCCAGCTCCCCGGCATCGGAGTTCTTC; CDR3aa: CASSPASEFF; d_gene: NA; v_gene: TRBV18; abundance: few; j_gene: TRBJ2-1
CDR3nt: TGTGCCAGTAGATGGGTGAACTCTGGGGCCAACGTCCTGACTTTC; CDR3aa: CASRWVNSGANVLTF; d_gene: NA; v_gene: TRBV19; abundance: NA; j_gene: TRBJ2-6
CDR3nt: TGTGCCAGCAGTTTATCGACAGGGGTAGGAGGTCAGCCCCAGCATTTT; CDR3aa: CASSLSTGVGGQPQHF; d_gene: TRBD1; v_gene: TRBV12-3/TRBV12-4; abundance: many; j_gene: TRBJ1-5
CDR3nt: TGTGCCAGCACCTTCGGACCGCCCGGCGTGACCCAGTACTTC; CDR3aa: CASTFGPPGVTQYF; d_gene: NA; v_gene: TRBV12-3/TRBV12-4; abundance: NA; j_gene: TRBJ2-5
CDR3nt: TGTGCCAGCAGTTTAGGGCCTCCGGGATCGTCCCCATGGGAGCAGTTCTTC; CDR3aa: CASSLGPPGSSPWEQFF; d_gene: NA; v_gene: TRBV12-3/TRBV12-4; abundance: many; j_gene: TRBJ2-1
CDR3nt: TGTGCCAGCAGTTACTCGATCGCCGCTGAAGCTTTCTTT; CDR3aa: CASSYSIAAEAFF; d_gene: NA; v_gene: TRBV6-5; abundance: few; j_gene: TRBJ1-1
CDR3nt: TGTGCCAGCAGACCCGACAGGGCTCGGCAGCCCCAGCATTTT; CDR3aa: CASRPDRARQPQHF; d_gene: TRBD1; v_gene: TRBV28; abundance: NA; j_gene: TRBJ1-5
CDR3nt: TGCGCCAGCAGCCAGGGGACTAGCGGGAGTGAGAACATTCAGTACTTC; CDR3aa: CASSQGTSGSENIQYF; d_gene: TRBD2; v_gene: TRBV4-3; abundance: NA; j_gene: TRBJ2-4
CDR3nt: TGTGCCAGCAGCCCATGGGTCGGCACAGATACGCAGTATTTT; CDR3aa: CASSPWVGTDTQYF; d_gene: NA; v_gene: TRBV9; abundance: few; j_gene: TRBJ2-3